These T cell receptor beta chains were read from a single sample in a study of blood T cell repertoires in COVID-19. Repertoires were generated with immunoSEQ multiplex PCR, while TCRdb's copy carries only in-frame clones and drops some. The sample gives tens of thousands of clones, roughly 86% of which show up once; around 4.5% is in the top ten. Sequencing input: peripheral blood. Every receptor here comes from a man in his fifties with active or convalescent COVID-19. CDR3s include the opening cysteine and the closing phenylalanine or tryptophan. D genes are given only for firm matches. The size field is filled for only some rows; it gives once, few, many or a size class.

>TRBJ2-5|TRBV5-1|NA|NA|14
CASSGGTPQETQYF
TGCGCCAGCAGCGGAGGGACGCCTCAAGAGACCCAGTACTTC
>TRBJ2-1|TRBV30|NA|NA|11
CAWTSSNEQFF
TGTGCCTGGACAAGCTCTAATGAGCAGTTCTTC
>TRBJ2-3|TRBV7-2|NA|NA|15
CASSKTGLSTDTQYF
TGTGCCAGCAGCAAAACAGGGTTGAGCACAGATACGCAGTATTTT
>TRBJ2-3|TRBV19|few|TRBD2|19
CASSKGLLAGPLRTDTQYF
TGTGCCAGTAGTAAGGGATTACTAGCGGGCCCGCTACGCACAGATACGCAGTATTTT
>TRBJ2-1|TRBV21-1|NA|NA|18
CASSKVEGQGPLIYEQFF
TGTGCCAGCAGCAAAGTTGAGGGACAGGGGCCCCTTATTTATGAGCAGTTCTTC
>TRBJ2-2|TRBV7-7|NA|NA|14
CASSSTDNTPELFF
TGTGCCAGCAGCTCCACTGACAATACTCCTGAGCTGTTTTTT
>TRBJ1-2|TRBV28|once|NA|14
CASSLRTAIPGYTF
TGTGCCAGCAGTTTAAGGACAGCTATCCCTGGCTACACCTTC
>TRBJ2-5|TRBV6-5|NA|NA|14
CASSYSKGGETQYF
TGTGCCAGCAGTTACTCGAAGGGGGGGGAGACCCAGTACTTC
>TRBJ2-5|TRBV5-4|NA|NA|15
CASSLGLPEGETQYF
TGTGCCAGCAGCCTAGGGCTACCCGAGGGAGAGACCCAGTACTTC
>TRBJ2-3|TRBV9|NA|NA|14
CASSVEAGPDTQYF
TGTGCCAGCAGCGTAGAGGCGGGCCCGGATACGCAGTATTTT
>TRBJ2-1|TRBV28|NA|NA|12
CASSSGFWEQFF
TGTGCCAGCAGTTCGGGGTTCTGGGAGCAGTTCTTC
>TRBJ2-7|TRBV28|NA|NA|15
CASSTAGGFLYEQYF
TGTGCCAGCAGTACCGCTGGGGGCTTCCTTTACGAGCAGTACTTC
>TRBJ2-3|TRBV7-2|once|TRBD2|15
CASSLMGGEGDTQYF
TGTGCCAGCAGCTTAATGGGCGGGGAGGGAGATACGCAGTATTTT
>TRBJ2-1|TRBV6-5|NA|NA|12
CASSHQGSEQFF
TGTGCCAGCAGTCACCAGGGTAGTGAGCAGTTCTTC
>TRBJ2-3|TRBV10-3|NA|NA|14
CAIGGAERSDTQYF
TGTGCCATCGGGGGGGCGGAAAGGTCAGATACGCAGTATTTT
>TRBJ1-3|TRBV18|NA|TRBD1|15
CASSERTGYGNTIYF
TGTGCCAGCTCAGAACGGACAGGTTATGGAAACACCATATATTTT
>TRBJ1-5|TRBV3-1/TRBV3-2|NA|NA|15
CASSRGAGGDQPQHF
TGTGCCAGCAGCCGGGGAGCCGGAGGAGATCAGCCCCAGCATTTT
>TRBJ2-3|TRBV18|NA|TRBD2|16
CASSRTSGGTEDTQYF
TGTGCCAGCTCACGGACTAGCGGGGGGACGGAAGATACGCAGTATTTT
>TRBJ2-1|TRBV6-5|NA|TRBD1|14
CASIPPGQRNEQFF
TGTGCCAGCATACCTCCGGGACAGAGGAATGAGCAGTTCTTC
>TRBJ1-1|TRBV10-3|NA|TRBD1|13
CAISAGQGAEAFF
TGTGCCATCAGTGCGGGACAGGGGGCTGAAGCTTTCTTT
>TRBJ2-3|TRBV7-2|NA|NA|14
CASSPSLATDTQYF
TGTGCCAGCAGCCCCTCTCTAGCTACAGATACGCAGTATTTT
>TRBJ2-1|TRBV29-1|NA|TRBD1|12
CSVERDSNEQFF
TGCAGCGTTGAAAGGGACAGCAATGAGCAGTTCTTC
>TRBJ2-3|TRBV19|once|NA|14
CASSPRTAGDTQYF
TGTGCCAGTAGTCCCAGGACGGCGGGGGATACGCAGTATTTT
>TRBJ2-1|TRBV18|NA|TRBD2|15
CASSPDSGGTNEQFF
TGTGCCAGCTCACCAGATAGCGGGGGTACTAATGAGCAGTTCTTC
>TRBJ1-4|TRBV28|once|TRBD1|15
CASRYRGLGIEKLFF
TGTGCCAGCAGATACAGGGGGCTCGGTATTGAAAAACTGTTTTTT
>TRBJ1-2|TRBV6-5|NA|NA|15
CASTQSEGAHYGYTF
TGTGCCAGCACCCAATCGGAGGGCGCCCACTATGGCTACACCTTC
>TRBJ2-3|TRBV5-1|NA|TRBD1|14
CASSPRQGTDTQYF
TGCGCCAGCAGCCCGCGACAGGGGACAGATACGCAGTATTTT
>TRBJ2-2|TRBV7-2|NA|NA|15
CASSLEGTNTGELFF
TGTGCCAGCAGCTTGGAGGGGACGAACACCGGGGAGCTGTTTTTT
>TRBJ2-1|TRBV19|NA|NA|14
CASSGQNLYNEQFF
TGTGCCAGTTCTGGACAGAACCTTTACAATGAGCAGTTCTTC
>TRBJ2-1|TRBV18|NA|TRBD2|14
CASRGLAGVNEQFF
TGTGCCAGCCGAGGACTAGCGGGGGTAAATGAGCAGTTCTTC
>TRBJ1-1|TRBV27|NA|NA|15
CASSGIYGWHTEAFF
TGTGCCAGCAGTGGAATATACGGGTGGCACACTGAAGCTTTCTTT
>TRBJ2-5|TRBV4-1|NA|NA|13
CASSQVRGETQYF
TGCGCCAGCAGCCAAGTAAGGGGAGAGACCCAGTACTTC
>TRBJ2-5|TRBV5-1|NA|NA|15
CASSLGGLAQETQYF
TGCGCCAGCAGCTTAGGCGGTCTGGCCCAAGAGACCCAGTACTTC
>TRBJ2-7|TRBV28|NA|NA|15
CASSDMDTIFYEQYF
TGTGCCAGCAGCGATATGGACACAATCTTCTACGAGCAGTACTTC
>TRBJ2-5|TRBV5-6|NA|NA|14
CASSRSAGQETQYF
TGTGCCAGCAGCAGGAGCGCAGGGCAAGAGACCCAGTACTTC
>TRBJ2-1|TRBV24-1|NA|NA|13
CATGVDGANEQFF
TGTGCCACCGGAGTAGATGGGGCCAATGAGCAGTTCTTC
>TRBJ1-2|TRBV7-2|NA|TRBD1|13
CASSLAGDRVYTF
TGTGCCAGCAGCTTAGCGGGGGACAGGGTCTACACCTTC
>TRBJ2-2|TRBV29-1|NA|NA|14
CSVKGLTATGELFF
TGCAGTGTAAAGGGGTTGACGGCCACCGGGGAGCTGTTTTTT
>TRBJ1-4|TRBV6-5|NA|TRBD1|13
CASRTTGTEKLFF
TGTGCCAGCAGAACGACAGGGACTGAAAAACTGTTTTTT
>TRBJ1-6|TRBV21-1|NA|NA|20
CASSKSRDRELSSYNSPLHF
TGTGCCAGCAGCAAAAGCCGGGACAGGGAATTGAGCTCCTATAATTCACCCCTCCACTTT
>TRBJ1-5|TRBV28|once|TRBD1|15
CASRYGTGGNQPQHF
TGTGCCAGCAGGTACGGGACAGGGGGCAATCAGCCCCAGCATTTT
>TRBJ2-3|TRBV5-6|NA|TRBD2|16
CASSLGSGGAGVTQYF
TGTGCCAGCAGCTTGGGTAGCGGGGGGGCCGGAGTTACGCAGTATTTT
>TRBJ1-1|TRBV3-1/TRBV3-2|NA|NA|14
CASSLSGVDTEAFF
TGTGCCAGCAGCCTTTCAGGGGTAGACACTGAAGCTTTCTTT
>TRBJ2-6|TRBV5-1|NA|NA|15
CASSRNRAGANVLTF
TGCGCCAGCAGCCGTAACAGGGCCGGGGCCAACGTCCTGACTTTC
>TRBJ2-2|TRBV10-3|NA|NA|15
CAISALAGGTGELFF
TGTGCCATCAGTGCTTTGGCGGGCGGCACCGGGGAGCTGTTTTTT
>TRBJ1-1|TRBV4-3|NA|TRBD1|15
CASSQAGTENTEAFF
TGCGCCAGCAGCCAAGCCGGGACAGAGAACACTGAAGCTTTCTTT
>TRBJ2-7|TRBV18|NA|TRBD1|15
CASSLGQGRTYEQYF
TGTGCCAGCTCACTAGGACAGGGTCGAACCTACGAGCAGTACTTC
>TRBJ2-2|TRBV14|NA|NA|14
CASSQGRYTGELFF
TGTGCCAGCAGCCAGGGCAGGTACACCGGGGAGCTGTTTTTT
>TRBJ2-2|TRBV9|once|NA|15
CASSVGGDGTGELFF
TGTGCCAGCAGCGTAGGCGGGGACGGCACCGGGGAGCTGTTTTTT
>TRBJ1-4|TRBV10-3|NA|NA|12
CAISASGEKLFF
TGTGCCATCAGTGCTTCAGGTGAAAAACTGTTTTTT
>TRBJ1-1|TRBV6-5|NA|TRBD1|15
CASSFTGAAGTEAFF
TGTGCCAGCAGTTTCACAGGGGCCGCGGGAACTGAAGCTTTCTTT
>TRBJ2-2|TRBV24-1|NA|NA|16
CATSRAAGANTGELFF
TGTGCCACCAGTAGGGCAGCGGGTGCGAACACCGGGGAGCTGTTTTTT
>TRBJ1-6|TRBV7-2|NA|TRBD1|22
CASSLAGTGLDPGSDVNSPLHF
TGTGCCAGCAGCTTAGCCGGGACAGGCCTCGATCCAGGGTCAGATGTTAATTCACCCCTCCACTTT
>TRBJ2-1|TRBV2|NA|TRBD1|14
CASSEPATGDEQFF
TGTGCCAGCAGTGAACCGGCCACAGGGGATGAGCAGTTCTTC
>TRBJ2-6|TRBV10-3|NA|NA|16
CAISPGGGAGANVLTF
TGTGCCATCAGCCCCGGAGGGGGGGCTGGGGCCAACGTCCTGACTTTC
>TRBJ1-5|TRBV29-1|NA|NA|13
CSATRRDNQPQHF
TGCAGCGCCACAAGGAGAGACAATCAGCCCCAGCATTTT
>TRBJ1-1|TRBV10-3|NA|NA|15
CAISERGAINTEAFF
TGTGCCATCAGTGAGCGGGGGGCCATAAACACTGAAGCTTTCTTT
>TRBJ2-7|TRBV27|NA|TRBD1|12
CASRGTVYEQYF
TGTGCCAGCCGAGGGACAGTCTACGAGCAGTACTTC
>TRBJ2-3|TRBV4-1|NA|NA|13
CASSHPRTDTQYF
TGCGCCAGCAGCCACCCTCGCACAGATACGCAGTATTTT